One and the same sample provided the 14 T cell receptor beta chains below, sequenced in a study of Ad26.COV2.S vaccination and SARS-CoV-2 variants. As for treatment: around 19 received Ad26.COV2.S at low or high dose, single or two shots; roughly 5 received placebo; per-sample allocation not given. Repertoires come from day 63 after the first vaccine or placebo injection. The repertoire was sequenced with immunoSEQ multiplex PCR; TCRdb's copy has only in-frame clones and lacks some. This table holds around 450,000 clones, 85% to 90% found once. This sample comprised peripheral blood, obtained in a trial of Ad26.COV2.S vaccine versus placebo. Receptors were obtained from a person between 18 and 59 years old who received the Ad26.COV2.S COVID-19 vaccine or a placebo.

This clone was observed a few times. The rearrangement joins TRBV28 to TRBJ1-6; D not resolved. The CDR3 covers 11 residues. The V and J ends lost 2 bases and 10 bases respectively, with 3 bases between them. Germline CDR1 reads MDHEN; CDR2 reads SYDVKM. CDR3 DNA: TGTGCCAGCAGTTTAAAATCACCCCTCCACTTT. Protein: CASSLKSPLHF.

The chain employs TRBV12-3 or TRBV12-4 and TRBJ1-4; D gene unclear. The length of the CDR3 is 11 residues. Between the trimmed V and J ends, which lost 6 bases and 15 bases, there was a span of 14 bases. The CDR3 coding sequence is TGTGCCAGCAGCCGCGGACGGCCTATGTTTTTT. Translated, it gives CASSRGRPMFF.

V and J are TRBV19 and TRBJ2-3; D gene unclear. Germline lookup yields CDR1 LNHDA and CDR2 SQIVND (reference sequence). The CDR3 length is 13 residues. V shed 3 bases and J shed 5 bases, with 9 bases lying between them. The CDR3 is CASSISYRDTQYF. Here the CDR3 DNA reads TGTGCCAGTAGTATCTCTTACCGAGATACGCAGTATTTT.

The chain carries TRBV10-3 and TRBJ2-3; 10 positions agree with TRBD2. This CDR3 contains 14 residues. V was clipped by 7 bases and J by 5 bases; unmatched bases: 6. The germline V gene encodes CDR1 ENHRY and CDR2 SYGVKD. CDR3 amino acids: CAITSGRAGDTQYF. CDR3 nucleotides: TGTGCCATCACAAGCGGGAGGGCCGGAGATACGCAGTATTTT.

This sequence joins TRBV18 and TRBJ1-2; maybe TRBD1 (6 bases). The V end was cut by 6 bases, the J end by 3 bases, with 11 bases between. Germline V CDR1 and CDR2: KGHSH, LQKENI. This CDR3 region has 13 residues. Written as DNA, the CDR3 is TGTGCCAGCTCCGCACAGGGTTACTATGGCTACACCTTC. Protein sequence: CASSAQGYYGYTF.

V is TRBV5-1 and J is TRBJ2-3; 9 bases agree with TRBD2. This CDR3 comprises 17 residues. Germline CDR1 is SGHRS and CDR2 is YFSETQ. V was clipped by 4 bases and J by 4 bases; unmatched bases: 13. This CDR3 is CASSATGLAGIADTQYF. CDR3 DNA sequence: TGCGCCAGCAGCGCAACGGGACTAGCAGGAATTGCAGATACGCAGTATTTT.

This clone showed up just a few times. Additional DNA sequences in this sample encode the identical CDR3. The chain is built from TRBV12-3 or TRBV12-4 and TRBJ1-3, with D possibly being TRBD1 (5 bases). There are 12 residues in the CDR3. The germline V and J ends were trimmed by 5 bases and 7 bases, with 9 bases remaining between them. CDR3 sequence: CASSVRGNTIYF. CDR3 nucleotide sequence: TGTGCCAGCAGTGTCCGGGGGAACACCATATATTTT.

V and J are TRBV28 and TRBJ1-1, with TRBD1 as a possible D gene (6 bases). The CDR3 is 18 residues long. Trimming shortened V by 5 bases and J by 1 base, and 23 bases separated the two germline ends. Germline V gives CDR1 MDHEN, CDR2 SYDVKM. The CDR3 nucleotides read TGTGCCAGCAGTCCCCGAACCCCTTACCGGACAGAGAACACTGAAGCTTTCTTT. Translation: CASSPRTPYRTENTEAFF.

The J gene is TRBJ2-3, the V gene TRBV9; 10 positions match TRBD2. This CDR3 contains 20 residues. The trim removed 5 bases at V and 0 bases at J, leaving 18 bases unmatched. Germline CDR1 and CDR2: SGDLS and YYNGEE. In DNA, the CDR3 is TGTGCCAGCAGAGCTTACGGACTAGCGGAGGGGACTTCTAGCACAGATACGCAGTATTTT. Amino acids: CASRAYGLAEGTSSTDTQYF.

The chain couples TRBV7-2 to TRBJ1-6; D may be TRBD1 (6 bases). The germline gives CDR1 SGHTA, CDR2 FQGNSA. There are 14 residues in the CDR3. Trimming shortened V by 1 base and J by 13 bases, and 14 bases separated the two germline ends. CDR3: CASSLEGGNTPLHF. The DNA for the CDR3 is TGTGCCAGCAGCTTAGAAGGGGGGAATACGCCCCTCCACTTT.

This clone was seen a few times. The rearrangement uses TRBV5-1 and TRBJ1-2; D is perhaps TRBD1 (5 bases). Germline V gives CDR1 SGHRS, CDR2 YFSETQ. The CDR3 is 14 amino acids. Trimming removed 0 bases from V and 4 bases from J, with 10 bases in between. The CDR3 nucleotides are TGCGCCAGCAGCTTGGGATCGGGGCCCTATGGCTACACCTTC. Encoded protein: CASSLGSGPYGYTF.

CDR3 coding DNA: TGTGCCAGCAGCCGTTCTGGACTAGCGGCCTACACCGGGGAGCTGTTTTTT. Protein product: CASSRSGLAAYTGELFF. The gene calls are TRBV9 and TRBJ2-2, with TRBD2 matching 10 bases. The junction had 9 bases not matched to a gene; V was cut back by 4 bases and J by 3 bases. Germline V gene data show CDR1 as SGDLS and CDR2 as YYNGEE. The CDR3 totals 17 residues.

The rearrangement links TRBV4-3 to TRBJ2-1; TRBD2 matches 12 bases. This CDR3 contains 17 residues. Losses at the gene ends were 2 bases for V and 3 bases for J; bases not matched to a gene: 5. Germline CDR1 LGHNA, CDR2 YSLEER. In DNA, the CDR3 is TGCGCCAGCAGCCAACGGACTAGCGGGGACTTCTACAATGAGCAGTTCTTC. It encodes CASSQRTSGDFYNEQFF.

The CDR3 here is CASSLWGNTEAFF. The DNA of the CDR3 is TGTGCCAGCAGTTTATGGGGCAACACTGAAGCTTTCTTT. The rearrangement links TRBV28 to TRBJ1-1; D is unresolved. This CDR3 region has 13 residues. V gave up 0 bases and J gave up 2 bases, with 4 bases separating them. From germline, CDR1 is MDHEN and CDR2 SYDVKM. Full variable domain (rest looked up from reference TRBV28 and TRBJ1-1): DVKVTQSSRYLVKRTGEKVFLECVQDMDHENMFWYRQDPGLGLRLIYFSYDVKMKEKGDIPEGYSVSREKKERFSLILESASTNQTSMYLCASSLWGNTEAFFGQGTRLTVV.